The 20 T cell receptor beta chains in this list originate from one sample, sequenced in a study of blood T cell repertoires in COVID-19. The assay was immunoSEQ multiplex PCR, and TCRdb's table has in-frame clones only and misses some. Counted here are about 400,000 clones, 65% to 90% occurring once; the ten biggest clones make up just over 7%. What was sequenced was peripheral blood. The receptors shown here come from a woman aged 55 to 70 with COVID-19, enrolled during active disease.

This clone has just one count. The rearrangement links TRBV11-1 to TRBJ2-7, with 10 bases fitting TRBD1. The CDR3 spans 14 residues. V shed 6 bases and J 7 bases; nucleotides not matched to a gene: 9. Germline V lookup: CDR1 SGHAT, CDR2 FQDESV (reference sequence). The CDR3 nucleotides read TGTGCCAGCAGTCCCCCTGGGACAGGGGTAGAGCAGTACTTC. Residues: CASSPPGTGVEQYF.

For the CDR3, the DNA is TGTGCCAGCAGCATCGGGACAGACTCCTTGAGTTATAGCTACACCTTC. This codes for CASSIGTDSLSYSYTF. The rearrangement uses TRBV7-6 and TRBJ1-2; 7 nucleotides agree with TRBD1. The V and J ends lost 5 bases and 9 bases, in that order; junction bases with no gene match: 18. This CDR3 spans 16 amino acids. Germline CDR1 and CDR2: SGHVS and FNYEAQ.

The gene calls are TRBV2 and TRBJ2-3; the match to TRBD2 covers 12 bases. This CDR3 contains 18 residues. Trimming at V came to 1 base and at J to 5 bases, leaving 10 bases not matched to a gene. The germline V gene encodes CDR1 SNHLY and CDR2 FYNNEI. Written as DNA, the CDR3 is TGTGCCAGCAGTGAAGGAGCTAGCGGGGGGGCGTGGAAAGATACGCAGTATTTT. Its translation is CASSEGASGGAWKDTQYF. The full variable domain, in which reference TRBV2 and TRBJ2-3 provide the parts outside the CDR3, is EPEVTQTPSHQVTQMGQEVILRCVPISNHLYFYWYRQILGQKVEFLVSFYNNEISEKSEIFDDQFSVERPDGSNFTLKIRSTKLEDSAMYFCASSEGASGGAWKDTQYFGPGTRLTVL.

This rearrangement joins TRBV2 to TRBJ2-7, with D possibly TRBD1 on 5 matching bases. The CDR3 is made up of 14 amino acids. Germline lookup yields CDR1 SNHLY and CDR2 FYNNEI. Trimming removed 1 base from V and 5 bases from J, with 12 bases in between. The chain's CDR3 is CASSEDRSFNEQYF. CDR3 in DNA: TGTGCCAGCAGTGAAGACAGGTCGTTCAACGAGCAGTACTTC.

The genes are TRBV2 and TRBJ2-7; 16 bases fit TRBD2. CDR3 length: 17 amino acids. Germline V gene sequence: CDR1 SNHLY, CDR2 FYNNEI. Trimming cost V 6 bases and J 5 bases; bases outside gene matches: 10. The CDR3, as DNA: TGTGCCAGCAGAGCCGGGACTAGCGGGGGGGCCCTACACGAGCAGTACTTC. Amino acids: CASRAGTSGGALHEQYF.

The V and J genes are TRBV5-5 and TRBJ1-2; the D gene is possibly TRBD1 (6 bases). The CDR3 covers 15 residues. CDR1 SGHKS and CDR2 YYEKEE come from the germline V gene (reference sequence). The ends were cut back, 5 bases at V and 2 bases at J, with 16 bases in the middle. The CDR3 region is CASSETGGPNYGYTF. The CDR3 DNA follows: TGTGCCAGCAGTGAGACGGGGGGGCCAAACTATGGCTACACCTTC.

This CDR3 reads CASSGPGTTLTGELFF. The CDR3 DNA is TGTGCCAGCTCAGGGCCCGGGACTACCCTCACCGGGGAGCTGTTTTTT. The chain links TRBV7-2 to TRBJ2-2, with 7 bases fitting TRBD2. Germline loops: CDR1 SGHTA, CDR2 FQGNSA. The CDR3 sequence is 16 residues long. Trimming removed 8 bases from V and 4 bases from J; junction bases left unmatched: 13.

The chain has TRBV7-3 and TRBJ2-5; D ambiguous. The V end was cut by 4 bases, the J end by 2 bases, with 8 bases between. CDR3 length equals 13 residues. Germline-derived CDR1 and CDR2 are SGHTA and FQGTGA. The CDR3 DNA reads TGTGCCAGCAGCTCGCGGATTCAAGAGACCCAGTACTTC. Protein: CASSSRIQETQYF.

V and J are TRBV2 and TRBJ2-7, with 8 bases identical to TRBD1. Per the germline V gene, CDR1 is SNHLY and CDR2 is FYNNEI. The CDR3 covers 16 residues. Trimming took 2 bases from V and 1 from J; bases not matched to a gene: 7. This CDR3 is CASSEYGQGGSYEQYF. CDR3 nucleotide sequence: TGTGCCAGCAGTGAATACGGACAGGGCGGGTCCTACGAGCAGTACTTC.

The chain carries TRBV6-6 and TRBJ1-1; no firm D call. Trimming took off 0 bases at V and 6 bases at J, with 8 bases between the two ends. Germline CDR1 and CDR2: MNHNY and SVGAGI (reference sequence). This CDR3 is 13 amino acids long. CDR3 protein: CASSYSTAAEAFF. The CDR3 DNA sequence: TGTGCCAGCAGTTACTCGACCGCGGCTGAAGCTTTCTTT.

The chain recombines TRBV1 with TRBJ2-7; TRBD1 is the table's D call and was not checked against the DNA. TRBV1 is classified as a pseudogene. The CDR3 runs 15 residues. The CDR3 region is CTSSQKPGQLYEQYF. For the CDR3, the DNA is TGCACCAGCAGCCAGAAACCGGGACAGCTCTACGAGCAGTACTTC.

The chain is built from TRBV14 and TRBJ1-1; TRBD1 might be the D (5 bases). V gave up 4 bases and J gave up 6 bases, with 12 bases separating them. The germline CDR1 and CDR2 sequences are SGHDN and FVKESK. The CDR3 runs to 13 residues. CDR3 nucleotides: TGTGCCAGCAGCCCAATAGCCAGGGCTGAAGCTTTCTTT. It translates to CASSPIARAEAFF.

The table lists this clone with a count of one. The chain combines TRBV6-6 with TRBJ1-1; 7 bases fit TRBD1. The germline V gene encodes CDR1 MNHNY and CDR2 SVGAGI (reference sequence). CDR3 length: 14 residues. The junction had 3 bases not matched to a gene; V was cut back by 2 bases and J by 3 bases. The CDR3, as DNA: TGTGCCAGCAGTTACAGGGACAGCTACACTGAAGCTTTCTTT. This gives the protein CASSYRDSYTEAFF.

The chain is built from TRBV4-1 and TRBJ1-2, with a possible D match to TRBD1 (6 bases). The CDR3 contains 15 residues. Trimming pared 0 bases from V and 4 bases from J, leaving 12 bases between. From germline, CDR1 is MGHRA and CDR2 YSYEKL. The CDR3 sequence is CASSQDWGGPYGYTF. DNA for the CDR3: TGCGCCAGCAGCCAAGATTGGGGGGGGCCCTATGGCTACACCTTC.

This clone was observed a single time. The chain uses TRBV5-6 and TRBJ2-7, with 10 positions matching TRBD2. This CDR3 is built from 14 residues. The V gene's germline CDR1 is SGHDT and CDR2 YYEEEE. V was pared by 5 bases and J by 7 bases, with 9 bases of the junction left unmatched. CDR3 DNA sequence: TGTGCCAGCAGTACCGGGACTAGCGTGGGGGAGCAGTACTTC. This codes for CASSTGTSVGEQYF.

J is TRBJ1-3 and V is TRBV29-1; the D gene is possibly TRBD1 (6 bases). The V gene's germline CDR1 is SQVTM and CDR2 ANQGSEA. The V end lost 7 bases, the J end lost 1 base, and 14 bases lay between the germline ends. CDR3 length equals 14 residues. CDR3 sequence reads: CSATRQGSGNTIYF. DNA of the CDR3: TGCAGCGCGACCCGCCAGGGGTCTGGAAACACCATATATTTT.

The V and J genes are TRBV5-8 and TRBJ2-7; tentatively, D is TRBD1 (6 bases). Germline V gene data show CDR1 as SGHTS and CDR2 as YDEGEE. V lost 5 bases and J 3 bases, leaving 18 bases between the germline ends. The CDR3 consists of 15 residues. CDR3 amino acids: CASRRLPDSVYEQYF. The CDR3 nucleotides read TGTGCCAGCAGGCGACTTCCGGACAGCGTCTACGAGCAGTACTTC.

This clone has a handful of counts. J is TRBJ1-1 and V is TRBV4-1; D is ambiguous. The V and J ends lost 1 base and 2 bases respectively, with 8 bases between them. The CDR3 loop spans 14 amino acids. Germline lookup yields CDR1 MGHRA and CDR2 YSYEKL. CDR3 sequence reads: CASSQVSLNTEAFF. The CDR3 region has the DNA TGCGCCAGCAGCCAAGTTTCACTTAACACTGAAGCTTTCTTT.

This chain connects TRBV4-1 to TRBJ1-2, with 8 bases that match TRBD1. J was trimmed by 5 bases and V by 4 bases; bases with no gene match: 3. The CDR3 loop spans 13 amino acids. Looked up from germline, CDR1 is MGHRA and CDR2 is YSYEKL. The CDR3 nucleotides are TGCGCCAGCAGCCCAGGGGGCGTGTATGGCTACACCTTC. Translation: CASSPGGVYGYTF.

The rearrangement uses TRBV7-3 and TRBJ1-1; unclear D gene. This CDR3 is built from 13 residues. The germline V gene encodes CDR1 SGHTA and CDR2 FQGTGA. V dropped 0 bases and J dropped 3 bases, with 5 bases sitting between them. Here the CDR3 reads CASSLTSDTEAFF. For the CDR3, the DNA is TGTGCCAGCAGCTTAACCTCCGACACTGAAGCTTTCTTT.